This T cell receptor (beta chain) was documented in a study of cytomegalovirus exposure and HLA in healthy donors. V was trimmed by 1 base and J by 3 bases, leaving 4 bases between them. CDR1 is MNHNS, CDR2 SASEGT, per germline. The CDR3 is 13 amino acids. To note about this clone: Antigen unknown.

Points from the study as a whole: Usually a TCR sequence was rare, but some public TCRs were found in many donors.

PCR employed 60 Vbeta and 13 Jbeta primers. Sequencing used immunoSEQ multiplex PCR; TCRdb keeps in-frame clones, though not all of them. The table lists approximately 140,000 clones, around 67% of them singletons. The rearrangement uses TRBV6-1 and TRBJ1-5, with D hard to call. The clonotype was recovered from a woman aged 18 to 35 in good health and CMV-seronegative. Sequencing used PBMCs. CDR3 residues: CASSEGHNQPQHF. The CDR3 DNA sequence: TGTGCCAGCAGTGAAGGACACAATCAGCCCCAGCATTTT.